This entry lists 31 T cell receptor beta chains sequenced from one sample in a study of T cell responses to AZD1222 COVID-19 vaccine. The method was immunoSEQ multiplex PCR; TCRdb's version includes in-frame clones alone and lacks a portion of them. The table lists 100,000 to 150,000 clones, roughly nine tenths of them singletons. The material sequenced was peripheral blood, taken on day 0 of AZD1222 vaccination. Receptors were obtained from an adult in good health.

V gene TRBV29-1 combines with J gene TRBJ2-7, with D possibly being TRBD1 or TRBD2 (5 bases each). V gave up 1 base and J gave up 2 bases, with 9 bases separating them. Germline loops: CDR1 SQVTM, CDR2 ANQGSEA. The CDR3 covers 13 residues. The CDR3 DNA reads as TGCAGCGTTGAAGGCAGGGACCCCTACGAGCAGTACTTC. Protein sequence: CSVEGRDPYEQYF.

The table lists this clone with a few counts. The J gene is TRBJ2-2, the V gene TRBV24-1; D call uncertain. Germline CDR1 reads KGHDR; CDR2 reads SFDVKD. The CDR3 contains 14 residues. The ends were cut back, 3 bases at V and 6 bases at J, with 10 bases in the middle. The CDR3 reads CATSDVGVSGELFF. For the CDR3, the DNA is TGTGCCACCAGTGATGTAGGTGTGTCCGGGGAGCTGTTTTTT.

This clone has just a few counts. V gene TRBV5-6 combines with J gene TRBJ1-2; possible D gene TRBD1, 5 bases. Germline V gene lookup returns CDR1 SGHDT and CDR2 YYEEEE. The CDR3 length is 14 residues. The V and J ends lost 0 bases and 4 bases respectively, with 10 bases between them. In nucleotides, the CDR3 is TGTGCCAGCAGCTTGGCGGGACGTTTCTATGGCTACACCTTC. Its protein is CASSLAGRFYGYTF.

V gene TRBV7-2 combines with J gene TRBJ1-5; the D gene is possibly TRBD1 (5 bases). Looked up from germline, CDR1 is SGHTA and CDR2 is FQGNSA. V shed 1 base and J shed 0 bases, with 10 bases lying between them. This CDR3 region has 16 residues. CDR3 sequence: CASSLGGVYSNQPQHF. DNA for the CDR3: TGTGCCAGCAGCTTAGGGGGGGTTTATAGCAATCAGCCCCAGCATTTT. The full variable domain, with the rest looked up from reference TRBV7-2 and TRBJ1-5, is GAGVSQSPSNKVTEKGKDVELRCDPISGHTALYWYRQSLGQGLEFLIYFQGNSAPDKSGLPSDRFSAERTGGSVSTLTIQRTQQEDSAVYLCASSLGGVYSNQPQHFGDGTRLSIL.

CDR3 in amino acids: CSVRGADRDTYEQYF. The CDR3 DNA reads as TGCAGCGTCCGAGGAGCGGACAGGGACACTTACGAGCAGTACTTC. The chain uses TRBV29-1 and TRBJ2-7; 8 bases fit TRBD1. CDR1 and CDR2 from the germline V gene are SQVTM and ANQGSEA. The CDR3 spans 15 residues. The V and J ends lost 6 bases and 4 bases, in that order; junction bases with no gene match: 14.

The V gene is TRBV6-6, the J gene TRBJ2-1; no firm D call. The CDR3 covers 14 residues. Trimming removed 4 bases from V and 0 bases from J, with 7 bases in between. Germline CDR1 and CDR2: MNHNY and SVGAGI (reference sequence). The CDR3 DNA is TGTGCCAGCAGTTTGGCCGTCTCCTACAATGAGCAGTTCTTC. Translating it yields CASSLAVSYNEQFF.

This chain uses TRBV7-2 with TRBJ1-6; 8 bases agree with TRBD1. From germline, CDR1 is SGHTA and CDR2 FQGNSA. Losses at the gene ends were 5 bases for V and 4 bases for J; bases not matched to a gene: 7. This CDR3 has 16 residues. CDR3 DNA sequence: TGTGCCAGCAGCCCCAGGGGGCAGGGATATAATTCACCCCTCCACTTT. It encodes CASSPRGQGYNSPLHF.

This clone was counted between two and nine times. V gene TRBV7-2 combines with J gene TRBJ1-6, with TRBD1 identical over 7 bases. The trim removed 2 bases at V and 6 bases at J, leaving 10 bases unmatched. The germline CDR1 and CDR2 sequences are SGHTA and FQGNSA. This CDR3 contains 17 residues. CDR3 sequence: CASSLKAVRDSNSPLHF. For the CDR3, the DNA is TGTGCCAGCAGCTTAAAGGCCGTAAGGGACAGTAATTCACCCCTCCACTTT.

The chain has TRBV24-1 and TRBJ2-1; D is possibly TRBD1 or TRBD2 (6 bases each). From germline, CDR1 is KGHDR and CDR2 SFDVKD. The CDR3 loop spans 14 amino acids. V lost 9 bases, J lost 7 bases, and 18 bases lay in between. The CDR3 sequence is CATAPGAGVNEQFF. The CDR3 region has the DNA TGTGCCACCGCCCCGGGGGCAGGGGTAAATGAGCAGTTCTTC.

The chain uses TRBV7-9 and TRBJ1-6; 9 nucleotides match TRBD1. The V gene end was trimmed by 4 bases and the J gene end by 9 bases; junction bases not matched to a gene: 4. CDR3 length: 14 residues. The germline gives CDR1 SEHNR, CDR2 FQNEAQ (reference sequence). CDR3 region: CASSYGQGSSPLHF. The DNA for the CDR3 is TGTGCCAGCAGCTATGGACAGGGGAGTTCACCCCTCCACTTT.

The CDR3 reads CASSPQGAENFYTEAFF. CDR3 nucleotides: TGTGCCAGCAGCCCACAGGGGGCGGAAAATTTTTACACTGAAGCTTTCTTT. J is TRBJ1-1 and V is TRBV5-6, with 9 nucleotides matching TRBD1. V shed 4 bases and J 3 bases; nucleotides not matched to a gene: 13. The CDR3 is 17 amino acids. The germline V gene has CDR1 SGHDT and CDR2 YYEEEE.

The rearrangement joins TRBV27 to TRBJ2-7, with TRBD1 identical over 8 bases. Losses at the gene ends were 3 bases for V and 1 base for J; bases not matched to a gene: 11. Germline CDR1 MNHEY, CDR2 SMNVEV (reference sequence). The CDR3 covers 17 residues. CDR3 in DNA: TGTGCCAGCAGTTTTAAGCCGATGGGACAGGTATCCTACGAGCAGTACTTC. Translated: CASSFKPMGQVSYEQYF.

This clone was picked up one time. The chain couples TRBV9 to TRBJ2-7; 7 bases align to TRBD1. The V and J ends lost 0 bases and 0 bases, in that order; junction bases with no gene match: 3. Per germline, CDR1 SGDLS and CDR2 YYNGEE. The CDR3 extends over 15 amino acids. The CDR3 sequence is CASSVATGSSYEQYF. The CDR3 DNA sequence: TGTGCCAGCAGCGTAGCGACAGGGAGCTCCTACGAGCAGTACTTC.

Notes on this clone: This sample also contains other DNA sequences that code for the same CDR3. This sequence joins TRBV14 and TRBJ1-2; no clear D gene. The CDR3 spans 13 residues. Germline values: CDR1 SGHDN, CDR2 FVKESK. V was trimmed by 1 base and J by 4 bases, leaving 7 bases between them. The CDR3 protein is CASSQGPLYGYTF. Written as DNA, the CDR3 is TGTGCCAGCAGCCAAGGGCCTCTCTATGGCTACACCTTC.

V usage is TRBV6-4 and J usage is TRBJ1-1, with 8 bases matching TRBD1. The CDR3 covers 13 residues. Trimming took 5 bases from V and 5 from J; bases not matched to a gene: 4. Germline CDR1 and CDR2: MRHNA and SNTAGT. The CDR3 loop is CASSTDRGTEAFF. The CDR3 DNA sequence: TGTGCCAGCAGTACCGACAGGGGTACTGAAGCTTTCTTT.

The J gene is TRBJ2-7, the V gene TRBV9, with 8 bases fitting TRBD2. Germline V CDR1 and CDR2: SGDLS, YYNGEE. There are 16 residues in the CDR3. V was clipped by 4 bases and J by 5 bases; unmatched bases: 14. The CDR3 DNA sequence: TGTGCCAGCAGCTCACCCCCGGCGGGAGGACCCCACGAGCAGTACTTC. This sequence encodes CASSSPPAGGPHEQYF.

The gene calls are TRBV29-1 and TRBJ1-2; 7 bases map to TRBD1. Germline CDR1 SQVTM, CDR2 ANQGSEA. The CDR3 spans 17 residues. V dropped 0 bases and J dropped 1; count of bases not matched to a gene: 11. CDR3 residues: CSVEDSGGDNLNYGYTF. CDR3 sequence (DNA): TGCAGCGTTGAAGATTCAGGGGGGGATAATCTTAACTATGGCTACACCTTC.

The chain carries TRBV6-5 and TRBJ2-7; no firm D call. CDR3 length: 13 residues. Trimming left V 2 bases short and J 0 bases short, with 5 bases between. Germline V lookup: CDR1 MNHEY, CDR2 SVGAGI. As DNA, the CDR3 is TGTGCCAGCAGTTACGCGTACTCCTACGAGCAGTACTTC. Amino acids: CASSYAYSYEQYF.

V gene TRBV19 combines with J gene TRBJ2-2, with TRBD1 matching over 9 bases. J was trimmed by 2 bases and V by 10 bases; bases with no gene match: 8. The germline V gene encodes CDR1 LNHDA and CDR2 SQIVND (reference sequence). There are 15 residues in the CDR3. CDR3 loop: CATQQGAINTGELFF. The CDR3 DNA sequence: TGTGCCACCCAACAGGGGGCTATTAACACCGGGGAGCTGTTTTTT.

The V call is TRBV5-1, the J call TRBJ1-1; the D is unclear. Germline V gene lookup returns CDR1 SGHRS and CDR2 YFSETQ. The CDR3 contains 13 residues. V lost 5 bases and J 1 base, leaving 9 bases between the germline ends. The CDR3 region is CASRSAGNTEAFF. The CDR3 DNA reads TGCGCCAGCAGATCTGCAGGGAACACTGAAGCTTTCTTT.

CDR3 nucleotides: TGTGCCAGCAGCCAAGATCGGGCTAGTCCCCAGGAGCAGTTCTTC. It is translated as CASSQDRASPQEQFF. V and J are TRBV3-1 (or the pseudogene TRBV3-2) and TRBJ2-1; D remains unclear. The length of the CDR3 is 15 residues. Germline V CDR1 and CDR2: LGHDT, YNNKEL (reference sequence). Trimming shortened V by 0 bases and J by 10 bases, and 16 bases separated the two germline ends.

CDR3 region: CASSLDRGNTEAFF. CDR3 coding DNA: TGTGCCAGCAGCTTAGACAGGGGGAACACTGAAGCTTTCTTT. V and J are TRBV13 and TRBJ1-1; TRBD1 aligns across 7 bases. From germline, CDR1 is PRHDT and CDR2 FYEKMQ (reference sequence). The CDR3 consists of 14 residues. V lost 1 base and J lost 1; bases outside the gene matches: 0.

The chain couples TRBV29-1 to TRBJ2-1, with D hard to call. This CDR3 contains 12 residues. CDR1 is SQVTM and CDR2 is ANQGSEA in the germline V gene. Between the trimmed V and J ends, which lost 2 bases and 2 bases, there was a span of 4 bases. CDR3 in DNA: TGCAGCGTTGAACCTACCTACAATGAGCAGTTCTTC. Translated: CSVEPTYNEQFF.

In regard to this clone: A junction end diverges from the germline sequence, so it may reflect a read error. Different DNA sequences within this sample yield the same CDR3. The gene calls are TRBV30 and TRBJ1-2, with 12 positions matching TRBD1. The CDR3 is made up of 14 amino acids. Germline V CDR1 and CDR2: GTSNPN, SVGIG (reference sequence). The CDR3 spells CAWSAGQGARGYTF. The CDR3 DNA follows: TGTGCCTGGAGTGCGGGACAGGGGGCGAGGGGCTACACCTTT. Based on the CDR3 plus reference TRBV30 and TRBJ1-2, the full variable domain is SQTIHQWPATLVQPVGSPLSLECTVEGTSNPNLYWYRQAAGRGLQLLFYSVGIGQISSEVPQNLSASRPQDRQFILSSKKLLLSDSGFYLCAWSAGQGARGYTFGSGTRLTVV.

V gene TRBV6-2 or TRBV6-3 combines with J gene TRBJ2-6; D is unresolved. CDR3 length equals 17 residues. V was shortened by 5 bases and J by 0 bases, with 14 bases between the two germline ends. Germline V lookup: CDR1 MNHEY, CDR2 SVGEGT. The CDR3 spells CASSQIQALSGANVLTF. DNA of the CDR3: TGTGCCAGCAGTCAAATCCAGGCCCTCTCTGGGGCCAACGTCCTGACTTTC.

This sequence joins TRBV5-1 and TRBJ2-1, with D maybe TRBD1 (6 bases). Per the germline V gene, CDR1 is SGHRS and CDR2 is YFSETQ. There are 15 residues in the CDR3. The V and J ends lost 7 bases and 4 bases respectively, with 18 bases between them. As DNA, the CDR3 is TGCGCCAGCCAAACCGAGGGGGTGGGGTACAATGAGCAGTTCTTC. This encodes CASQTEGVGYNEQFF.

Here the CDR3 DNA reads TGCGCCAGCAGCCCCTCCCTTTACAGGGGCAATCAGCCCCAGCATTTT. Protein sequence: CASSPSLYRGNQPQHF. The chain employs TRBV4-1 and TRBJ1-5; a weak D match, TRBD1 (6 bases). Trimming took off 4 bases at V and 2 bases at J, with 15 bases between the two ends. This CDR3 is built from 16 residues. Germline V lookup: CDR1 MGHRA, CDR2 YSYEKL.

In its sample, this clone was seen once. The CDR3 bases are TGTGCCAGCAGCTTCAGGGACTCCCTCGAGGAGACCCAGTACTTC. Translating gives CASSFRDSLEETQYF. The gene calls are TRBV5-6 and TRBJ2-5, with a possible D match to TRBD2 (6 bases). Germline V gene sequence: CDR1 SGHDT, CDR2 YYEEEE. V was cut by 2 bases and J by 5 bases, with 16 bases left in between. The CDR3 runs to 15 residues.

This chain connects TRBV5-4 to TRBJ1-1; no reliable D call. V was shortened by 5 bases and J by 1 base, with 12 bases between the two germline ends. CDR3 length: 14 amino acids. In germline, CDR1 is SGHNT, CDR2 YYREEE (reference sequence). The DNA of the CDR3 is TGTGCCAGCAGGGACCACACAGAGAACACTGAAGCTTTCTTT. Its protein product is CASRDHTENTEAFF. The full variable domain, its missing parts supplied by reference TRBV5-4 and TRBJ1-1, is ETGVTQSPTHLIKTRGQQVTLRCSSQSGHNTVSWYQQALGQGPQFIFQYYREEENGRGNFPPRFSGLQFPNYSSELNVNALELDDSALYLCASRDHTENTEAFFGQGTRLTVV.

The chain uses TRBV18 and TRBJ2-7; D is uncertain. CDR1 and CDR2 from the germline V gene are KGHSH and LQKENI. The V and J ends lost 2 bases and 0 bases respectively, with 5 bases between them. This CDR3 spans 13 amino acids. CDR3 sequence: CASSPGDSYEQYF. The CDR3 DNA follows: TGTGCCAGCTCACCAGGGGACTCCTACGAGCAGTACTTC.

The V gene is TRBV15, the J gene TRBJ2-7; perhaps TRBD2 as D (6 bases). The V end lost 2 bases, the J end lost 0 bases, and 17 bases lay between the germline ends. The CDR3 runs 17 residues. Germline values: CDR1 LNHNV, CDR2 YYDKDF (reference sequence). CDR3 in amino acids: CATSRPLWRGLSYEQYF. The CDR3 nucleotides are TGTGCCACCAGCAGACCCTTATGGCGGGGCCTCTCCTACGAGCAGTACTTC. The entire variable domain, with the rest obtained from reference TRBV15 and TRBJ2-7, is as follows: DAMVIQNPRYQVTQFGKPVTLSCSQTLNHNVMYWYQQKSSQAPKLLFHYYDKDFNNEADTPDNFQSRRPNTSFCFLDIRSPGLGDTAMYLCATSRPLWRGLSYEQYFGPGTRLTVT.